The clone carrying this T cell receptor beta chain was recorded once. Its target is unknown. Libraries of TCR beta came from quantitative 5'-RACE with molecular barcodes. MiXCR, run by TCRdb on the 5' RACE reads, gives a single entry per CDR3 protein. Of around 890,000 distinct CDR3 sequences listed, about 10% were seen once; the top ten hold about 0.49%. Germline lookup yields CDR1 MDHEN and CDR2 SYDVKM. The V gene lost 5 bases and the J gene lost 3 bases, with 13 bases spanning the gap. The CDR3 consists of 14 residues. This entry belongs to a study of CD8 T cells in ankylosing spondylitis. Study conclusions and caveats: A CD8+ phenotype characterized the disease-linked clones, which were relatively rare in peripheral blood. The study looked at matched synovial fluid samples from ankylosing spondylitis patients. Disease-linked clones were reported to be significantly enriched there. Typical of ankylosing spondylitis blood, it appeared, was a TCR beta motif of eight highly homologous variants.

Sequencing was done on a sample of blood, either unsorted or a sorted T cell fraction (not recorded which). This clonotype was obtained from a male donor with ankylosing spondylitis. The V gene is TRBV28, the J gene TRBJ2-5, with D maybe TRBD1 (5 bases). CDR3 protein: CASSVPFREETQYF. DNA of the CDR3: TGTGCCAGCAGTGTTCCTTTCAGGGAAGAGACCCAGTACTTC.